This T cell receptor (beta chain) was sequenced during a study of cytomegalovirus exposure and HLA in healthy donors. The CDR3 spans 15 residues. Germline V gives CDR1 SGHKS, CDR2 YYEKEE (reference sequence). V lost 4 bases, J lost 7 bases, and 13 bases stayed unmatched. Primers: 60 Vbeta forward and 13 Jbeta reverse. This table comes from immunoSEQ multiplex PCR, and its TCRdb copy is limited to in-frame clones, with some not included. The table records over 200,000 clones, roughly 91% of them present only once. The genes are TRBV5-5 and TRBJ1-1, with TRBD1 matching 7 bases. The sequenced sample was PBMCs. The sequence was obtained from a woman younger than 30 in good health and CMV-seronegative. The CDR3 protein is CASSNPRRGHDEAFF. The CDR3 bases are TGTGCCAGCAGCAACCCTCGAAGGGGGCACGATGAAGCTTTCTTT.